This T cell receptor beta chain is drawn from a study of blood T cell repertoires in COVID-19. Study as a whole: Collection of acute and convalescent COVID-19 samples took place in the United States, Italy and Spain. Sources were T cells, B-cell-depleted T cells, or PBMCs; the material itself was cDNA or gDNA.

Germline V lookup: CDR1 MNHEY, CDR2 SVGAGI. V lost 8 bases and J lost 9, with 11 bases in between. The CDR3 runs 12 residues. As processed by the authors: From reference gene primer amplification, estimates of nucleated cell counts were derived. Profiling relied on immunoSEQ multiplex PCR, and the TCRdb table lists in-frame clones only, not all of them. V and J calls plus clone size are reproduced from that table; the DNA served to infer D and trimming. The profile shows about 170,000 clones, around 82% of them singletons. The sequenced material came from peripheral blood. This sequence joins TRBV6-5 and TRBJ1-6; D is ambiguous. This TCR was recovered from a man in his 60s who had recovered from COVID-19. Here the CDR3 reads CASWGVGSPLHF. CDR3 in DNA: TGTGCCAGCTGGGGAGTTGGTTCACCCCTCCACTTT.